Below are 14 T cell receptor beta chains sequenced from a single sample in a study of T cell responses to AZD1222 COVID-19 vaccine. Assay: immunoSEQ multiplex PCR; the TCRdb copy retains only in-frame clones and omits some. Of some 130,000 clones detected, about nine tenths appear once; the ten largest clones hold 6.3%. The material was peripheral blood, obtained on day 0 of AZD1222 vaccination. The receptors originated from an adult in good health.

Here the CDR3 reads CASSLKTAQNTGELFF. The CDR3 DNA is TGTGCCAGCAGCTTGAAGACGGCCCAGAACACCGGGGAGCTGTTTTTT. V usage is TRBV5-8 and J usage is TRBJ2-2, with unresolved D. The length of the CDR3 is 16 residues. The germline V gene encodes CDR1 SGHTS and CDR2 YDEGEE. Trimming took 1 base from V and 1 from J, leaving 11 bases between them. Full variable domain (outside the CDR3, taken from reference TRBV5-8 and TRBJ2-2): EAGVTQSPTHLIKTRGQQATLRCSPISGHTSVYWYQQALGLGLQFLLWYDEGEERNRGNFPPRFSGRQFPNYSSELNVNALELEDSALYLCASSLKTAQNTGELFFGEGSRLTVL.

V and J are TRBV4-3 and TRBJ1-5; no definite D call. Germline V gene sequence: CDR1 LGHNA, CDR2 YSLEER. V lost 1 base and J lost 5, with 6 bases in between. This CDR3 is built from 13 residues. CDR3 loop: CASSQGMDQPQHF. The CDR3 nucleotides read TGCGCCAGCAGCCAAGGGATGGATCAGCCCCAGCATTTT.

The chain uses TRBV4-1 and TRBJ2-1, with unresolved D. There are 11 residues in the CDR3. The germline V gene has CDR1 MGHRA and CDR2 YSYEKL. With 5 bases removed from V and 6 bases from J, the gap between germline ends came to 5 bases. CDR3 loop: CASSLTNEQFF. CDR3 DNA: TGCGCCAGCAGCTTAACCAATGAGCAGTTCTTC.

This clone was seen a single time. The genes are TRBV4-3 and TRBJ2-1; 11 positions agree with TRBD2. There are 16 residues in the CDR3. The V segment lost 1 base and the J segment 4 bases; nucleotides outside the gene matches: 3. Germline CDR1 LGHNA, CDR2 YSLEER. The CDR3 DNA reads TGCGCCAGCAGCCAAGCACTAGCGGGGGATTACAATGAGCAGTTCTTC. Translated: CASSQALAGDYNEQFF.

V is TRBV25-1 and J is TRBJ2-5, with unresolved D. Trimming took 5 bases from V and 5 from J, leaving 6 bases between them. This CDR3 spans 11 amino acids. CDR1 and CDR2 from the germline V gene are MGHDK and SYGVNS. The CDR3 coding sequence is TGTGCCAGCAGTTTAGAGGAGACCCAGTACTTC. As protein: CASSLEETQYF.

The CDR3: CASSPPVGTGGYEQYF. The CDR3 nucleotides read TGTGCCAGCTCACCACCGGTGGGGACAGGGGGCTACGAGCAGTACTTC. The rearrangement joins TRBV18 to TRBJ2-7; 11 bases are a match to TRBD1. CDR1 and CDR2 from the germline V gene are KGHSH and LQKENI. The CDR3 contains 16 residues. Unmatched junction bases numbered 4, after V lost 0 bases and J lost 3 bases.

The V gene is TRBV7-2, the J gene TRBJ1-5; 8 bases are a match to TRBD1. There are 14 residues in the CDR3. Germline V gives CDR1 SGHTA, CDR2 FQGNSA. With V trimmed by 4 bases and J by 5 bases, 4 bases remained unmatched. In DNA form, the CDR3 reads TGTGCCAGCAGCTCAGGGACAGGCTATCAGCCCCAGCATTTT. This codes for CASSSGTGYQPQHF.

Worth noting for this clone: The same CDR3 is also encoded by other DNA sequences in this sample. The chain combines TRBV10-3 with TRBJ1-1, with no clear D. This CDR3 region has 12 residues. The V end lost 4 bases, the J end lost 1 base, and 4 bases lay between the germline ends. Germline lookup yields CDR1 ENHRY and CDR2 SYGVKD. This CDR3 reads CAISGGNTEAFF. The CDR3 coding sequence is TGTGCCATCAGTGGAGGGAACACTGAAGCTTTCTTT.

CDR3 nucleotide sequence: TGTGCCAGCAGCTTAGACCGCGACAATGAGCAGTTCTTC. This translates into CASSLDRDNEQFF. The chain links TRBV11-3 to TRBJ2-1; D not certain. The CDR3 is 13 amino acids. Per germline, CDR1 SGHNT and CDR2 YENEEA. The germline V and J ends were trimmed by 0 bases and 5 bases, with 5 bases remaining between them.

CDR3 nucleotides: TGTGCCAGCAGCTTAGGGGGGTCCTACAATGAGCAGTTCTTC. Encoded protein: CASSLGGSYNEQFF. J is TRBJ2-1 and V is TRBV11-3; either TRBD1 or TRBD2 may supply D (5 bases each). Germline V lookup: CDR1 SGHNT, CDR2 YENEEA. This CDR3 is 14 amino acids long. The V end lost 1 base, the J end lost 1 base, and 5 bases lay between the germline ends.

V usage is TRBV6-2 or TRBV6-3 and J usage is TRBJ1-5, with unresolved D. The V end was cut by 0 bases, the J end by 5 bases, with 8 bases between. Germline CDR1 is MNHEY and CDR2 is SVGEGT. The CDR3 is 14 residues long. DNA for the CDR3: TGTGCCAGCAGTTACTCCGGTGGGCATCAGCCCCAGCATTTT. This encodes CASSYSGGHQPQHF.

This clone appeared a single time. V and J are TRBV5-1 and TRBJ1-6, with D uncertain. V lost 0 bases and J lost 0, with 7 bases in between. Germline CDR1 reads SGHRS; CDR2 reads YFSETQ. CDR3 length: 16 amino acids. This chain's CDR3 is CASSLDGSSYNSPLHF. The CDR3 nucleotides read TGCGCCAGCAGCTTGGACGGGAGCTCCTATAATTCACCCCTCCACTTT.

The J gene is TRBJ2-1, the V gene TRBV19; D not resolved. Germline-derived CDR1 and CDR2 are LNHDA and SQIVND (reference sequence). The V end lost 3 bases, the J end lost 6 bases, and 18 bases lay between the germline ends. There are 16 residues in the CDR3. The CDR3 reads CASSIDNGRITNEQFF. CDR3 sequence (DNA): TGTGCCAGTAGTATCGATAACGGGCGAATAACCAATGAGCAGTTCTTC. The full variable domain, in which reference TRBV19 and TRBJ2-1 provide the parts outside the CDR3, is DGGITQSPKYLFRKEGQNVTLSCEQNLNHDAMYWYRQDPGQGLRLIYYSQIVNDFQKGDIAEGYSVSREKKESFPLTVTSAQKNPTAFYLCASSIDNGRITNEQFFGPGTRLTVL.

V is TRBV27 and J is TRBJ1-4, with unresolved D. This CDR3 region has 13 residues. Deletions cut 6 bases from V and 8 bases from J, with 13 bases between. Germline V CDR1 and CDR2: MNHEY, SMNVEV (reference sequence). CDR3 in DNA: TGTGCCAGCAGGCCCCCGATGGGCGAAAAACTGTTTTTT. Encoded protein: CASRPPMGEKLFF.